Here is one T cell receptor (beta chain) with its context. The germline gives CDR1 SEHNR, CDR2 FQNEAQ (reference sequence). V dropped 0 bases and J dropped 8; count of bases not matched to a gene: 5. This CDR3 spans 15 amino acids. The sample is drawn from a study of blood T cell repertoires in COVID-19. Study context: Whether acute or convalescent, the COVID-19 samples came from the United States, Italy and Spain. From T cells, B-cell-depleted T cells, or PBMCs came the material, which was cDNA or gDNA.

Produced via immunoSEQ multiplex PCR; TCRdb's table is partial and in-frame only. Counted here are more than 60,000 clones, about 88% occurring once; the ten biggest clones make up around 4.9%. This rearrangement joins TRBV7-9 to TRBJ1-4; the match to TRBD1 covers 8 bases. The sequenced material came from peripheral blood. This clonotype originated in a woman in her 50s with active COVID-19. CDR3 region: CASSLAGQGGEKLFF. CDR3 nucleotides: TGTGCCAGCAGCTTAGCCGGACAGGGAGGCGAAAAACTGTTTTTT.